Listed here are 21 T cell receptor beta chains from one sample, sequenced in a study of Ad26.COV2.S vaccination and SARS-CoV-2 variants. Treatment specified: roughly 18 received Ad26.COV2.S at low or high dose, single or two shots; 5 received placebo; per-sample allocation not given. It was on day 63 after the first vaccine or placebo injection that samples were taken. The data were produced by immunoSEQ multiplex PCR, yet TCRdb's version contains in-frame clones alone and is incomplete. The sample lists more than 350,000 clones; about 93% were seen once. This specimen was peripheral blood, taken in a trial of Ad26.COV2.S vaccine versus placebo. The receptors come from a person between 18 and 65 years old who received the Ad26.COV2.S COVID-19 vaccine or a placebo.

V is TRBV12-3 or TRBV12-4 and J is TRBJ1-1; 8 bases match TRBD1. V gave up 6 bases and J gave up 4 bases; unmatched junction bases: 4. The length of the CDR3 is 13 residues. CDR3 loop: CASRNTGGTEAFF. Written as DNA, the CDR3 is TGTGCCAGCAGAAATACAGGGGGCACTGAAGCTTTCTTT.

The chain joins TRBV7-9 to TRBJ1-3; D remains unclear. CDR3 length: 11 amino acids. V shed 7 bases and J shed 4 bases, with 5 bases lying between them. CDR1 SEHNR and CDR2 FQNEAQ come from the germline V gene (reference sequence). CDR3 loop: CASTGGNTIYF. CDR3 in DNA: TGTGCCAGCACCGGAGGAAACACCATATATTTT.

This rearrangement joins TRBV2 to TRBJ2-3; TRBD1 might be the D (5 bases). This CDR3 spans 15 amino acids. Looked up from germline, CDR1 is SNHLY and CDR2 is FYNNEI. V lost 2 bases and J 1 base, leaving 10 bases between the germline ends. DNA of the CDR3: TGTGCCAGCAGTGAACAGGGTTTGGGCACAGATACGCAGTATTTT. Translated: CASSEQGLGTDTQYF.

V gene TRBV28 combines with J gene TRBJ1-4; D perhaps matches TRBD1 (6 bases). This CDR3 is 14 amino acids long. Trimming removed 3 bases at V and 4 bases at J, with 9 bases between. Per germline, CDR1 MDHEN and CDR2 SYDVKM. In nucleotides, the CDR3 is TGTGCCAGCAGTTTTTGGACAGTTAATGAAAAACTGTTTTTT. Its protein product is CASSFWTVNEKLFF.

The chain joins TRBV9 to TRBJ2-7; 9 bases agree with TRBD1. Germline lookup yields CDR1 SGDLS and CDR2 YYNGEE. V shed 1 base and J 7 bases; nucleotides not matched to a gene: 9. The CDR3 covers 15 residues. CDR3: CASSVPRDRVREQYF. CDR3 DNA sequence: TGTGCCAGCAGCGTACCCCGGGACAGGGTGAGAGAGCAGTACTTC. Full variable domain (rest looked up from reference TRBV9 and TRBJ2-7): DSGVTQTPKHLITATGQRVTLRCSPRSGDLSVYWYQQSLDQGLQFLIQYYNGEERAKGNILERFSAQQFPDLHSELNLSSLELGDSALYFCASSVPRDRVREQYFGPGTRLTVT.

V is TRBV27 and J is TRBJ2-1; 9 positions agree with TRBD2. The V gene end was trimmed by 6 bases and the J gene end by 10 bases; junction bases not matched to a gene: 22. The CDR3 sequence is 18 residues long. Per the germline V gene, CDR1 is MNHEY and CDR2 is SMNVEV (reference sequence). The CDR3 sequence: CASSLTPLVTSGRLEQFF. DNA for the CDR3: TGTGCCAGCAGCCTGACCCCCTTAGTGACTAGCGGAAGGCTGGAGCAGTTCTTC.

The chain uses TRBV29-1 and TRBJ2-2, with TRBD2 identical over 13 bases. Germline CDR1 SQVTM, CDR2 ANQGSEA. Trimming at V came to 3 bases and at J to 5 bases, leaving 9 bases not matched to a gene. CDR3 length: 17 amino acids. The CDR3, as DNA: TGCAGCGTTGAGGGTGGAACTAGCGGGAGGGAAACCGGGGAGCTGTTTTTT. Translating it yields CSVEGGTSGRETGELFF.

The gene calls are TRBV5-4 and TRBJ2-5, with a weak D call TRBD1 (6 bases). CDR1 and CDR2 (germline): SGHNT, YYREEE (reference sequence). V was shortened by 0 bases and J by 5 bases, with 17 bases between the two germline ends. The CDR3 is 16 residues long. The CDR3 region is CASSLASGVMGETQYF. Written as DNA, the CDR3 is TGTGCCAGCAGCTTGGCCTCAGGGGTCATGGGGGAGACCCAGTACTTC. Together with reference TRBV5-4 and TRBJ2-5, the CDR3 gives the full variable domain: ETGVTQSPTHLIKTRGQQVTLRCSSQSGHNTVSWYQQALGQGPQFIFQYYREEENGRGNFPPRFSGLQFPNYSSELNVNALELDDSALYLCASSLASGVMGETQYFGPGTRLLVL.

The rearrangement links TRBV25-1 to TRBJ1-1, with unresolved D. Germline V gene sequence: CDR1 MGHDK, CDR2 SYGVNS. Trimming took off 2 bases at V and 8 bases at J, with 15 bases between the two ends. CDR3 length: 14 residues. The CDR3: CASSEHKSTEEAFF. The CDR3 DNA sequence: TGTGCCAGCAGTGAACACAAGTCGACTGAGGAAGCTTTCTTT.

The V call is TRBV12-3 or TRBV12-4, the J call TRBJ2-3; D may be TRBD1 (5 bases). V lost 6 bases and J 0 bases, leaving 7 bases between the germline ends. This CDR3 is built from 13 residues. CDR3 coding DNA: TGTGCCAGCAGGGGGCCTAGCACAGATACGCAGTATTTT. Its translation: CASRGPSTDTQYF.

This chain links TRBV27 with TRBJ2-4; maybe TRBD2 (6 bases). The germline V gene encodes CDR1 MNHEY and CDR2 SMNVEV (reference sequence). The germline V and J ends were trimmed by 2 bases and 8 bases, with 16 bases remaining between them. The CDR3 has 15 residues. The chain's CDR3 is CASSLRSGGKDIQYF. Here the CDR3 DNA reads TGTGCCAGCAGTTTACGTTCCGGGGGTAAGGACATTCAGTACTTC.

Only a few counts were recorded for this clone. Other DNA sequences in this specimen translate into the identical CDR3. The genes are TRBV3-1 (or the pseudogene TRBV3-2) and TRBJ1-5, with D unresolved. The V end was cut by 0 bases, the J end by 3 bases, with 3 bases between. Germline CDR1 is LGHDT and CDR2 is YNNKEL (reference sequence). The CDR3 is made up of 13 amino acids. CDR3 residues: CASSQDLNQPQHF. DNA for the CDR3: TGTGCCAGCAGCCAAGATCTCAATCAGCCCCAGCATTTT.

The V call is TRBV7-9, the J call TRBJ1-3; D not certain. CDR1 is SEHNR and CDR2 is FQNEAQ in the germline V gene (reference sequence). The CDR3 runs 14 residues. Trimming cost V 1 base and J 4 bases, with 8 bases left between them. The chain's CDR3 is CASSLVAGGNTIYF. CDR3 nucleotide sequence: TGTGCCAGCAGCTTAGTGGCAGGCGGAAACACCATATATTTT.

The chain combines TRBV5-6 with TRBJ1-2, with D possibly matching TRBD1 (5 bases). The CDR3 loop spans 13 amino acids. Trimming took 2 bases from V and 7 from J, leaving 12 bases between them. Germline values: CDR1 SGHDT, CDR2 YYEEEE. Here the CDR3 DNA reads TGTGCCAGCAGCTTTGTGGGGCCCACTGGCTACACCTTC. Translation gives CASSFVGPTGYTF.

The gene calls are TRBV5-6 and TRBJ2-5; TRBD2 matches 7 bases. The CDR3 is made up of 14 amino acids. Germline lookup yields CDR1 SGHDT and CDR2 YYEEEE. V was pared by 3 bases and J by 2 bases, with 4 bases of the junction left unmatched. The CDR3 protein is CASSSLGGQETQYF. In nucleotides, the CDR3 is TGTGCCAGCAGCTCCCTGGGAGGGCAAGAGACCCAGTACTTC. The variable domain in full, with the rest retrieved from reference TRBV5-6 and TRBJ2-5, is DAGVTQSPTHLIKTRGQQVTLRCSPKSGHDTVSWYQQALGQGPQFIFQYYEEEERQRGNFPDRFSGHQFPNYSSELNVNALLLGDSALYLCASSSLGGQETQYFGPGTRLLVL.

For the CDR3, the DNA is TGTGCCTGGAATCGCCTAGCCGGGGAGCAGTTCTTC. It translates to CAWNRLAGEQFF. The chain is built from TRBV30 and TRBJ2-1, with D possibly being TRBD2 (5 bases). CDR3 length equals 12 residues. V lost 4 bases and J lost 10, with 14 bases in between. CDR1 is GTSNPN and CDR2 is SVGIG in the germline V gene (reference sequence).

The rearrangement links TRBV5-4 to TRBJ2-7; 8 bases are a match to TRBD2. V dropped 0 bases and J dropped 6; count of bases not matched to a gene: 5. From germline, CDR1 is SGHNT and CDR2 YYREEE (reference sequence). The CDR3 runs 14 residues. Here the CDR3 reads CASSLERERSEQYF. CDR3 DNA sequence: TGTGCCAGCAGCTTGGAGCGGGAGAGATCCGAGCAGTACTTC.

The V call is TRBV6-5, the J call TRBJ1-2; no clear D. The V gene's germline CDR1 is MNHEY and CDR2 SVGAGI. V was cut by 8 bases and J by 0 bases, with 4 bases left in between. This CDR3 has 11 amino acids. The CDR3 here is CASCSNYGYTF. The CDR3 region has the DNA TGTGCCAGCTGTTCTAACTATGGCTACACCTTC.

The chain couples TRBV19 to TRBJ1-4; the D gene is possibly TRBD1 (6 bases). Germline V gene lookup returns CDR1 LNHDA and CDR2 SQIVND (reference sequence). V dropped 1 base and J dropped 8 bases, with 20 bases sitting between them. The CDR3 spans 17 residues. CDR3 in DNA: TGTGCCAGTAGTATAGGTCTGCGGGACAAGAAGGAGGAAAAACTGTTTTTT. It yields the protein CASSIGLRDKKEEKLFF.

The chain uses TRBV27 and TRBJ1-6, with no clear D. Germline V gives CDR1 MNHEY, CDR2 SMNVEV (reference sequence). Between the trimmed V and J ends, which lost 6 bases and 3 bases, there was a span of 6 bases. The CDR3 runs to 13 residues. The CDR3 loop reads CASSWSYNSPLHF. The CDR3 nucleotides read TGTGCCAGCAGCTGGAGCTATAATTCACCCCTCCACTTT.

The chain joins TRBV10-3 to TRBJ2-3; 7 nucleotides line up with TRBD2. CDR1 is ENHRY, CDR2 SYGVKD, per germline. The CDR3 is 14 amino acids. Trimming took 4 bases from V and 4 from J; bases not matched to a gene: 5. The CDR3 loop is CAISGTSEADTQYF. CDR3 in DNA: TGTGCCATCAGTGGAACTAGCGAGGCAGATACGCAGTATTTT.